Listed below are T cell receptor beta chains from one sample, sequenced in a study of blood T cell repertoires in COVID-19. This table comes from immunoSEQ multiplex PCR, and its TCRdb copy is limited to in-frame clones, with some not included. Of 320,000 or so clones listed, approximately 89% are singletons. Sequenced: PBMCs or T cells enriched from blood (not recorded which). The receptors shown here come from a man in his thirties or forties who had recovered from COVID-19. Both conserved end residues are part of each CDR3. D genes are given only for firm matches. Rows may omit the clone size; those that give it use once, few, many or a size class.

D gene	clone size	V gene	J gene	CDR3 protein	CDR3 DNA
NA	NA	TRBV10-1	TRBJ2-7	CANATPREQYF	TGCGCCAACGCGACTCCCCGCGAGCAGTACTTC
NA	NA	TRBV11-3	TRBJ2-2	CASSLGRGDTGELFF	TGTGCCAGCAGCTTAGGCAGGGGGGACACCGGGGAGCTGTTTTTT
NA	NA	TRBV5-6	TRBJ2-7	CASSSYTEASYEQYF	TGTGCCAGCAGCTCATACACAGAAGCCTCCTACGAGCAGTACTTC
NA	NA	TRBV4-1	TRBJ2-3	CASSLLGLGRPTDTQYF	TGCGCCAGCAGCCTTCTGGGTCTTGGGCGACCCACAGATACGCAGTATTTT
NA	NA	TRBV27	TRBJ1-5	CAVQNPRSNQPQHF	TGTGCCGTACAGAATCCCCGGAGCAATCAGCCCCAGCATTTT
TRBD2	many	TRBV18	TRBJ2-5	CASSPTSGETQYF	TGTGCCAGCTCACCGACTAGCGGGGAGACCCAGTACTTC
NA	once	TRBV27	TRBJ2-5	CASSFYSSRETQYF	TGTGCCAGCAGTTTTTACAGTTCCAGGGAGACCCAGTACTTC
NA	NA	TRBV2	TRBJ1-5	CASSLDGDPPQHF	TGTGCCAGCAGTCTAGACGGGGATCCGCCCCAGCATTTT
TRBD2	NA	TRBV7-9	TRBJ2-1	CASSLVFSATSGGYNEQFF	TGTGCCAGCAGCTTAGTTTTCAGTGCGACTAGCGGGGGGTACAATGAGCAGTTCTTC
TRBD1	NA	TRBV30	TRBJ2-7	CAWISPGQGIKYF	TGTGCCTGGATTTCCCCGGGACAGGGGATAAAGTACTTC
NA	NA	TRBV5-1	TRBJ2-1	CATRPQGGSYNEQFF	TGCGCCACCCGCCCGCAGGGGGGATCCTACAATGAGCAGTTCTTC
NA	NA	TRBV7-9	TRBJ2-4	CASSRMDSLAKNIQYF	TGTGCCAGCAGCCGAATGGACAGCCTAGCCAAAAACATTCAGTACTTC
TRBD1	NA	TRBV5-1	TRBJ1-2	CASSPDRVYGGYTF	TGCGCCAGCAGCCCGGACAGGGTGTACGGTGGCTACACCTTC
NA	NA	TRBV5-6	TRBJ2-3	CASSLAPPGDTQYF	TGTGCCAGCAGCTTGGCCCCACCGGGAGATACGCAGTATTTT
NA	NA	TRBV28	TRBJ1-2	CASIPFRGAINYGYTF	TGTGCCAGCATCCCGTTTCGGGGGGCTATAAACTATGGCTACACCTTC
NA	NA	TRBV3-1/TRBV3-2	TRBJ1-2	CASSHSTGILPYGYTF	TGTGCCAGCAGCCACTCAACGGGGATTCTTCCCTATGGCTACACCTTC
NA	NA	TRBV18	TRBJ2-7	CASSTPDGAYEQYF	TGTGCCAGCTCAACTCCTGACGGAGCCTACGAGCAGTACTTC
NA	NA	TRBV7-7	TRBJ2-2	CASSLEPGYTGELFF	TGTGCCAGCAGCTTAGAACCGGGGTACACCGGGGAGCTGTTTTTT
NA	NA	TRBV19	TRBJ2-2	CASSISMLELNTGELFF	TGTGCCAGTAGTATCTCGATGCTAGAACTAAACACCGGGGAGCTGTTTTTT
NA	NA	TRBV4-1	TRBJ1-1	CASSQAIGRSMNTEAFF	TGCGCCAGCAGCCAAGCAATTGGTCGGTCCATGAACACTGAAGCTTTCTTT
TRBD1	NA	TRBV13	TRBJ2-1	CASSVGQGYEQFF	TGTGCCAGCAGCGTCGGACAGGGCTATGAGCAGTTCTTC
NA	few	TRBV5-1	TRBJ2-3	CASSLGGMTSTDTQYF	TGCGCCAGCAGCTTGGGAGGGATGACTAGCACAGATACGCAGTATTTT
TRBD1	once	TRBV5-1	TRBJ1-3	CASSLEGQGTGNTIYF	TGCGCCAGCAGCTTGGAAGGACAGGGTACAGGAAACACCATATATTTT
TRBD1	NA	TRBV24-1	TRBJ2-3	CATSDLSLTGANTDTQYF	TGTGCCACCAGTGATTTGAGTCTGACAGGGGCAAACACAGATACGCAGTATTTT
TRBD2	NA	TRBV28	TRBJ2-3	CASRGGGSGGGTDTQYF	TGTGCCAGCAGAGGTGGTGGGAGCGGGGGGGGCACAGATACGCAGTATTTT
NA	NA	TRBV13	TRBJ2-4	CASRMWEQAKNIQYF	TGTGCCAGCAGAATGTGGGAGCAAGCCAAAAACATTCAGTACTTC
NA	NA	TRBV10-3	TRBJ2-7	CAISEPGHLKTYEQYF	TGTGCCATCAGTGAGCCGGGACACCTTAAGACCTACGAGCAGTACTTC
TRBD1	NA	TRBV24-1	TRBJ2-7	CATSDPSDRVRGAQYF	TGTGCCACCAGTGATCCCTCCGACAGGGTACGTGGTGCGCAGTACTTC
NA	NA	TRBV24-1	TRBJ2-5	CATSAPGNLETQYF	TGTGCCACCAGTGCTCCCGGGAACCTAGAGACCCAGTACTTC
TRBD1	NA	TRBV27	TRBJ2-7	CASSLFGGQGAYEQYF	TGTGCCAGCAGTTTATTTGGGGGACAGGGGGCCTACGAGCAGTACTTC
NA	NA	TRBV24-1	TRBJ2-5	CATSDPYQETQYF	TGTGCCACCAGTGATCCGTACCAAGAGACCCAGTACTTC
NA	NA	TRBV6-5	TRBJ2-7	CASRRGFGSYEQYF	TGTGCCAGCAGAAGGGGCTTTGGCTCCTACGAGCAGTACTTC
TRBD2	NA	TRBV27	TRBJ2-2	CASSLPGGSNTGELFF	TGTGCCAGCAGTTTACCGGGGGGGTCGAACACCGGGGAGCTGTTTTTT
TRBD1	NA	TRBV2	TRBJ2-2	CASKDLDRGRSGELFF	TGTGCCAGCAAAGATTTGGACAGGGGTCGGTCCGGGGAGCTGTTTTTT
NA	few	TRBV2	TRBJ1-6	CASSEYAGSPSPLHF	TGTGCCAGCAGTGAGTACGCAGGGTCTCCTTCACCCCTCCACTTT
NA	few	TRBV11-3	TRBJ2-2	CASSPDGLTGELFF	TGTGCCAGCAGCCCCGACGGGTTGACCGGGGAGCTGTTTTTT
NA	NA	TRBV6-1	TRBJ2-7	CASSEGGTDYEQYF	TGTGCCAGCAGTGAAGGCGGGACGGACTACGAGCAGTACTTC
NA	NA	TRBV5-6	TRBJ2-3	CASSLMTDLTQYF	TGTGCCAGCAGCTTAATGACAGATCTCACGCAGTATTTT
NA	NA	TRBV15	TRBJ2-5	CATSMTAGETQYF	TGTGCCACCAGCATGACCGCGGGTGAGACCCAGTACTTC
NA	NA	TRBV28	TRBJ2-7	CASSLVGVEQYF	TGTGCCAGCAGTTTGGTCGGGGTCGAGCAGTACTTC
TRBD1	NA	TRBV5-1	TRBJ1-4	CASSSGTVNEKLFF	TGCGCCAGCAGCTCTGGGACAGTTAATGAAAAACTGTTTTTT
NA	NA	TRBV19	TRBJ1-2	CASVTGTPNGYTF	TGTGCCAGTGTTACAGGGACCCCTAACGGCTACACCTTC
TRBD1	few	TRBV2	TRBJ1-2	CASSADRGSGYGYTF	TGTGCCAGCAGTGCCGACAGGGGCAGCGGCTATGGCTACACCTTC
TRBD2	NA	TRBV5-4	TRBJ2-3	CASSLLLTGGRTDTQYF	TGTGCCAGCAGCTTGCTCCTAACGGGGGGGCGAACAGATACGCAGTATTTT
NA	NA	TRBV19	TRBJ2-2	CASSISRDRPGELFF	TGTGCCAGTAGTATTAGCAGGGATAGGCCCGGGGAGCTGTTTTTT